The 31 T cell receptor beta chains given below trace back to one sample, sequenced in a study of shared clonotypes between healthy human individuals. TCRdb's copy holds only in-frame clones and misses some; the assay was immunoSEQ multiplex PCR. In the table there are about 520,000 clones, approximately 78% of which are singletons. Specimen: PBMCs. The source of these receptors is a woman aged 40 to 49 in good health. Some clones in this sample may be carry-over from other donors' samples.

This clone was picked up a small number of times. This rearrangement joins TRBV15 to TRBJ1-1; D is unclear. The CDR3 covers 12 residues. CDR1 and CDR2 (germline): LNHNV, YYDKDF (reference sequence). V was pared by 11 bases and J by 5 bases, with 15 bases between. In nucleotides, the CDR3 is TGTGCCGCCGCAAAGGGAGGGACTGAAGCTTTCTTT. It is translated as CAAAKGGTEAFF.

The chain couples TRBV6-5 to TRBJ1-1, with D unclear. There are 11 residues in the CDR3. V lost 8 bases, J lost 3 bases, and 7 bases lay in between. CDR1 MNHEY and CDR2 SVGAGI come from the germline V gene. The CDR3 DNA reads as TGTGCCAGCGGGAGGGACACTGAAGCTTTCTTT. It yields the protein CASGRDTEAFF.

This clone was observed once. The chain couples TRBV18 to TRBJ2-1, with 9 bases that match TRBD2. The CDR3 runs 18 residues. V lost 0 bases, J lost 6 bases, and 12 bases stayed unmatched. CDR1 KGHSH and CDR2 LQKENI come from the germline V gene. The CDR3 protein is CASSPPRGSSGILNEQFF. The CDR3 nucleotides read TGTGCCAGCTCACCACCGAGGGGTTCTAGCGGGATACTCAATGAGCAGTTCTTC.

J is TRBJ2-1 and V is TRBV5-6; D is unresolved. This CDR3 is built from 16 residues. The V end was cut by 4 bases, the J end by 0 bases, with 14 bases between. CDR1 and CDR2 (germline): SGHDT, YYEEEE. CDR3 DNA sequence: TGTGCCAGCAGCCCTCCCGGCCAGAGCTCCTACAATGAGCAGTTCTTC. Translation gives CASSPPGQSSYNEQFF.

The chain employs TRBV28 and TRBJ2-1; a weak D match, TRBD1 (6 bases). This CDR3 region has 14 residues. Germline values: CDR1 MDHEN, CDR2 SYDVKM. Trimming removed 5 bases at V and 12 bases at J, with 20 bases between. The CDR3 DNA follows: TGTGCCAGCAGTATAAGGGACACCTCCCGAGGGCAGTTCTTC. Encoded protein: CASSIRDTSRGQFF. Full variable domain (missing parts from reference TRBV28 and TRBJ2-1): DVKVTQSSRYLVKRTGEKVFLECVQDMDHENMFWYRQDPGLGLRLIYFSYDVKMKEKGDIPEGYSVSREKKERFSLILESASTNQTSMYLCASSIRDTSRGQFFGPGTRLTVL.

This clone was seen only once. The chain joins TRBV9 to TRBJ2-3; 7 positions agree with TRBD2. The germline V gene has CDR1 SGDLS and CDR2 YYNGEE. The J segment lost 4 bases and the V segment lost 0 bases, leaving 8 bases of the junction unmatched. The CDR3 is 16 amino acids. The chain's CDR3 is CASSVVGGGPADTQYF. The DNA of the CDR3 is TGTGCCAGCAGCGTAGTCGGGGGAGGGCCAGCAGATACGCAGTATTTT.

The V and J genes are TRBV30 and TRBJ2-1; 11 nucleotides agree with TRBD2. This CDR3 region has 14 residues. Germline values: CDR1 GTSNPN, CDR2 SVGIG (reference sequence). J lost 4 bases, V lost 1 base, and 0 bases had no gene match. CDR3 sequence: CAWSASGRYNEQFF. The CDR3 DNA is TGTGCCTGGAGTGCTAGCGGGAGGTACAATGAGCAGTTCTTC. The full variable domain, in which reference TRBV30 and TRBJ2-1 provide the parts outside the CDR3, is SQTIHQWPATLVQPVGSPLSLECTVEGTSNPNLYWYRQAAGRGLQLLFYSVGIGQISSEVPQNLSASRPQDRQFILSSKKLLLSDSGFYLCAWSASGRYNEQFFGPGTRLTVL.

There are a few counts of this clone. The chain couples TRBV27 to TRBJ2-7; TRBD2 agrees at 8 bases. The CDR3 runs to 15 residues. Losses at the gene ends were 5 bases for V and 3 bases for J; bases not matched to a gene: 9. Per germline, CDR1 MNHEY and CDR2 SMNVEV (reference sequence). CDR3 region: CASSMSSGRFYEQYF. The CDR3 region has the DNA TGTGCCAGCAGTATGTCCAGCGGGAGATTCTACGAGCAGTACTTC.

This chain joins TRBV6-1 and TRBJ2-2; 11 bases map to TRBD2. The CDR3 length is 16 residues. J gave up 6 bases and V 1 base, and 4 bases lay outside the gene matches. Germline-derived CDR1 and CDR2 are MNHNS and SASEGT. The CDR3 reads CASSEVGSGRAGELFF. The CDR3 DNA reads TGTGCCAGCAGTGAAGTGGGTAGCGGGAGGGCCGGGGAGCTGTTTTTT.

The chain combines TRBV9 with TRBJ2-2; 7 nucleotides align to TRBD2. The length of the CDR3 is 18 residues. CDR1 and CDR2 from the germline V gene are SGDLS and YYNGEE. V was clipped by 2 bases and J by 5 bases; unmatched bases: 15. CDR3 sequence: CASSVGLAGAPWTGELFF. DNA of the CDR3: TGTGCCAGCAGCGTCGGGTTAGCGGGTGCCCCCTGGACCGGGGAGCTGTTTTTT.

The CDR3 loop is CASSPIRGTSSYNEQFF. CDR3 DNA: TGTGCCAGCAGCCCCATTCGGGGAACTAGTTCCTACAATGAGCAGTTCTTC. This chain joins TRBV13 and TRBJ2-1; tentatively, D is TRBD2 (5 bases). Per the germline V gene, CDR1 is PRHDT and CDR2 is FYEKMQ (reference sequence). The CDR3 has 17 amino acids. Trimming took off 5 bases at V and 1 base at J, with 18 bases between the two ends.

This chain connects TRBV18 to TRBJ1-2; TRBD1 aligns across 10 bases. This CDR3 contains 16 residues. The V gene's germline CDR1 is KGHSH and CDR2 LQKENI. V was clipped by 2 bases and J by 0 bases; unmatched bases: 3. CDR3 sequence: CASSPEGQGANYGYTF. The CDR3 DNA reads as TGTGCCAGCTCACCAGAAGGACAGGGGGCTAACTATGGCTACACCTTC.

On this clone: Its ends do not fully match the called genes, so a read error is possible. The rearrangement links TRBV11-2 to TRBJ2-5; D perhaps matches TRBD1 (6 bases). The CDR3 length is 12 residues. CDR1 and CDR2 from the germline V gene are SGHAT and FQNNGV. The CDR3, as DNA: TGCGCCAGCAGCGGACAGCAAGAGACCCAGTACTTC. Amino acid sequence: CASSGQQETQYF.

The gene calls are TRBV18 and TRBJ2-3; D is tentatively TRBD1 or TRBD2 (5 bases each). The V and J ends lost 2 bases and 2 bases respectively, with 17 bases between them. CDR1 and CDR2 (germline): KGHSH, LQKENI. There are 17 residues in the CDR3. CDR3 sequence: CASSPFGGEIITDTQYF. CDR3 bases: TGTGCCAGCTCACCATTTGGGGGTGAGATAATCACAGATACGCAGTATTTT.

This clone turned up a few times. The chain has TRBV27 and TRBJ1-1; D perhaps matches TRBD1 (6 bases). Trimming shortened V by 6 bases and J by 7 bases, and 33 bases separated the two germline ends. Germline lookup yields CDR1 MNHEY and CDR2 SMNVEV (reference sequence). The CDR3 runs to 19 residues. CDR3 loop: CASSRAGTPGVFFVFEAFF. The CDR3 DNA reads as TGTGCCAGCAGCCGCGCCGGGACACCCGGGGTTTTTTTTGTTTTTGAAGCTTTCTTT.

CDR3 sequence reads: CASSLQDTEAFF. The CDR3, as DNA: TGTGCCAGCTCACTACAAGACACTGAAGCTTTCTTT. J is TRBJ1-1 and V is TRBV18; D is uncertain. Germline CDR1 reads KGHSH; CDR2 reads LQKENI. This CDR3 is 12 amino acids long. V was trimmed by 4 bases and J by 3 bases, leaving 6 bases between them.

V gene TRBV28 combines with J gene TRBJ2-7; TRBD2 matches at 15 bases. The CDR3 spans 20 residues. V dropped 4 bases and J dropped 3; count of bases not matched to a gene: 16. Germline CDR1 reads MDHEN; CDR2 reads SYDVKM. CDR3 in amino acids: CASSSQRRGLAGGWVYEQYF. The CDR3 region has the DNA TGTGCCAGCAGTTCCCAAAGGAGGGGACTAGCGGGAGGATGGGTCTACGAGCAGTACTTC.

This chain links TRBV28 with TRBJ2-7; D is undetermined. Germline V gives CDR1 MDHEN, CDR2 SYDVKM. This CDR3 region has 14 residues. V lost 1 base, J lost 5 bases, and 12 bases lay in between. The CDR3 region has the DNA TGTGCCAGCAGTTTATCCGGGCCGCTTAACGAGCAGTACTTC. Protein product: CASSLSGPLNEQYF.

This clone was seen only a few times. V and J are TRBV28 and TRBJ2-1; 10 nucleotides match TRBD2. V lost 4 bases and J lost 12; bases outside the gene matches: 15. CDR3 length: 16 amino acids. Per germline, CDR1 MDHEN and CDR2 SYDVKM. CDR3 nucleotides: TGTGCCAGCAGTTCCCAGCGGGAGGGCCTTGGTTCGGGGCAGTTCTTC. It codes for CASSSQREGLGSGQFF.

This chain joins TRBV18 and TRBJ1-1; D ambiguous. Germline lookup yields CDR1 KGHSH and CDR2 LQKENI. V lost 4 bases to trimming and J lost 4 bases, with 22 bases between them. The CDR3 totals 17 residues. The CDR3 reads CASSLFAQPGLITEAFF. In DNA, the CDR3 is TGTGCCAGCTCACTATTCGCTCAGCCGGGTTTGATCACTGAAGCTTTCTTT.

The V and J genes are TRBV7-2 and TRBJ2-1, with 12 positions matching TRBD2. From germline, CDR1 is SGHTA and CDR2 FQGNSA. V was clipped by 4 bases and J by 0 bases; unmatched bases: 4. This CDR3 has 17 residues. CDR3: CASSSSSGRASYNEQFF. The CDR3, as DNA: TGTGCCAGCAGCTCTTCTAGCGGGAGGGCCTCCTACAATGAGCAGTTCTTC.

This rearrangement joins TRBV5-4 to TRBJ2-2; TRBD1 matches 10 bases. Germline V CDR1 and CDR2: SGHNT, YYREEE (reference sequence). J was trimmed by 3 bases and V by 4 bases; bases with no gene match: 6. The CDR3 spans 16 residues. CDR3 sequence (DNA): TGTGCCAGCAGCATCGGGACAGGGGCCTACACCGGGGAGCTGTTTTTT. It translates to CASSIGTGAYTGELFF. The complete variable domain, with remaining parts taken from reference TRBV5-4 and TRBJ2-2, reads ETGVTQSPTHLIKTRGQQVTLRCSSQSGHNTVSWYQQALGQGPQFIFQYYREEENGRGNFPPRFSGLQFPNYSSELNVNALELDDSALYLCASSIGTGAYTGELFFGEGSRLTVL.

The genes are TRBV19 and TRBJ2-5; weak D call: TRBD1 (7 bases). The CDR3 consists of 15 residues. Germline CDR1 reads LNHDA; CDR2 reads SQIVND (reference sequence). The V end lost 0 bases, the J end lost 3 bases, and 11 bases lay between the germline ends. The CDR3 protein is CASSIEGRGEETQYF. For the CDR3, the DNA is TGTGCCAGTAGTATAGAAGGCAGGGGGGAAGAGACCCAGTACTTC.

The rearrangement joins TRBV11-2 to TRBJ2-6, with 14 bases lining up with TRBD2. The CDR3 length is 18 residues. Germline V gene data show CDR1 as SGHAT and CDR2 as FQNNGV. Trimming took 4 bases from V and 2 from J; bases not matched to a gene: 4. The CDR3 coding sequence is TGTGCCAGCAGCTCGGGACTAGCGGGAGCCCCTGGGGCCAACGTCCTGACTTTC. Its protein product is CASSSGLAGAPGANVLTF.

The chain couples TRBV28 to TRBJ1-6; D remains unclear. CDR3 size: 13 residues. V was trimmed by 7 bases and J by 14 bases, leaving 18 bases between them. From germline, CDR1 is MDHEN and CDR2 SYDVKM. CDR3 DNA: TGTGCCAGCACCTTTAGGCGCTTGGGAACCCTCCACTTT. Translating it yields CASTFRRLGTLHF.

The chain joins TRBV6-5 to TRBJ2-2, with 7 nucleotides matching TRBD1. Trimming at V came to 8 bases and at J to 1 base, leaving 7 bases not matched to a gene. The CDR3 has 15 residues. Germline assignment: CDR1 MNHEY and CDR2 SVGAGI. The CDR3 loop is CASWRRQGNTGELFF. DNA for the CDR3: TGTGCCAGCTGGCGACGACAGGGGAACACCGGGGAGCTGTTTTTT.

CDR3 nucleotide sequence: TGTGCCAGCAGCCCCATTAGCGGGAGGGGCCCAGATACGCAGTATTTT. Its protein is CASSPISGRGPDTQYF. The chain links TRBV11-2 to TRBJ2-3; TRBD2 matches at 11 bases. V lost 5 bases and J lost 4; bases outside the gene matches: 8. This CDR3 contains 16 residues. Germline V gives CDR1 SGHAT, CDR2 FQNNGV.

This chain joins TRBV2 and TRBJ1-4, with 7 bases that match TRBD1. The CDR3 spans 12 residues. Germline CDR1 reads SNHLY; CDR2 reads FYNNEI. Unmatched junction bases numbered 5, after V lost 8 bases and J lost 8 bases. The CDR3 loop reads CASSGDSEKLFF. The CDR3 bases are TGTGCCAGCTCGGGGGACAGCGAAAAACTGTTTTTT.

This clone turned up a few times. Given a much more abundant clone one base away, this may be a read error. The chain combines TRBV25-1 with TRBJ2-7, with a possible D match to TRBD1 (6 bases). The germline V gene has CDR1 MGHDK and CDR2 SYGVNS. The CDR3 spans 15 residues. Trimming pared 1 base from V and 9 bases from J, leaving 19 bases between. The CDR3 here is CASSESGAYPRGQYF. The CDR3, as DNA: TGTGCCAGCAGTGAATCAGGGGCCTACCCGAGAGGGCAGTACTTC.

The chain links TRBV21-1 to TRBJ1-3. TRBV21-1 is termed a pseudogene. The CDR3 extends over 13 amino acids. The CDR3 DNA follows: TGTGCCAGCAGAACCATGGCTGGAAACACCATATATTTT. Protein sequence: CASRTMAGNTIYF.

V and J are TRBV11-1 and TRBJ2-5, with TRBD2 identical over 7 bases. Per the germline V gene, CDR1 is SGHAT and CDR2 is FQDESV (reference sequence). The CDR3 extends over 12 amino acids. The V gene end was trimmed by 5 bases and the J gene end by 9 bases; junction bases not matched to a gene: 6. CDR3: CASSPDREAQYF. CDR3 bases: TGTGCCAGCAGCCCAGATCGGGAGGCCCAGTACTTC.